This is a list of T cell receptor beta chains from one sample in a study of blood T cell repertoires in COVID-19. Libraries were prepared by immunoSEQ multiplex PCR; TCRdb keeps only in-frame clonotypes and omits some of them. Found here are about 310,000 clones, about nine tenths of them singletons; the top ten hold around 9.5%. The material sequenced was PBMCs or T cells enriched from blood (not recorded which). The receptors here all came from a woman between 40 and 50 years old who had recovered from COVID-19. The CDR3 runs from the conserved cysteine through the conserved F or W. A D gene is named only where the DNA matches it firmly. Where a row states a size, it is once, few, many or the class of an expanded clone; other rows omit it.

J | V | D | size | DNA | CDR3
TRBJ1-5 | TRBV4-2 | NA | NA | TGTGCCAGCAGCCTAGGGAGGAAAAATCAGCCCCAGCATTTT | CASSLGRKNQPQHF
TRBJ2-5 | TRBV5-4 | NA | NA | TGTGCCAGCAGCTTGGATTTCGTGTCGGGGGGCTGGCAGACCCAGTACTTC | CASSLDFVSGGWQTQYF
TRBJ2-7 | TRBV4-3 | TRBD1 | NA | TGCGCCAGCAGCCAAGCCGGGACAGGGGGCGAGCAGTACTTC | CASSQAGTGGEQYF
TRBJ1-4 | TRBV24-1 | TRBD1 | NA | TGTGCCACCAGTGATCCGGGACAGGGTAATGAAAAACTGTTTTTT | CATSDPGQGNEKLFF
TRBJ1-5 | TRBV7-9 | NA | NA | TGTGCCAGCAGCTCCCTGGGGGGAGGGAGCAATCAGCCCCAGCATTTT | CASSSLGGGSNQPQHF
TRBJ1-4 | TRBV10-3 | NA | NA | TGTGCCATCAGTGAGGGGGGTACAGGGACGGATGAAAAACTGTTTTTT | CAISEGGTGTDEKLFF
TRBJ2-1 | TRBV3-1/TRBV3-2 | TRBD2 | NA | TGTGCCAGCAGCCAAGGGGCACCGGGACTAGCGGGAGGAGGGACCTACAATGAGCAGTTCTTC | CASSQGAPGLAGGGTYNEQFF
TRBJ2-7 | TRBV5-8 | NA | NA | TGTGCCAGCAGCCCCGACGGGACACTAGCCTACGAGCAGTACTTC | CASSPDGTLAYEQYF
TRBJ1-4 | TRBV19 | TRBD1 | NA | TGTGCCAGTAGTACCGGGACAGGTAATGAAAAACTGTTTTTT | CASSTGTGNEKLFF
TRBJ1-2 | TRBV7-8 | NA | NA | TGTGCCAGCAGCTTCGGGGGGGTACCTAACTATGGCTACACCTTC | CASSFGGVPNYGYTF
TRBJ1-5 | TRBV25-1 | NA | NA | TGTGCCAGCAGTGAATCCCGGACAGTTAATCAGCCCCAGCATTTT | CASSESRTVNQPQHF
TRBJ2-5 | TRBV5-6 | NA | NA | TGTGCCAGCAGCGAACTGTGGGACACGGCACAAGAGACCCAGTACTTC | CASSELWDTAQETQYF
TRBJ2-2 | TRBV13 | TRBD2 | NA | TGTGCCAGCAGGACTAGCGGGTTCAACACCGGGGAGCTGTTTTTT | CASRTSGFNTGELFF
TRBJ2-5 | TRBV6-2/TRBV6-3 | NA | once | TGTGCCAGCAGTCGATCTAGGGAGACCCAGTACTTC | CASSRSRETQYF
TRBJ2-2 | TRBV15 | TRBD1 | NA | TGTGCCACCAGCAGAGTCGGGACAGGGGTAACCGGGGAGCTGTTTTTT | CATSRVGTGVTGELFF
TRBJ2-3 | TRBV7-9 | NA | NA | TGTGCCAGCAGCTTAATCGCAGATACGCAGTATTTT | CASSLIADTQYF
TRBJ1-1 | TRBV13 | NA | NA | TGTGCCAGCAGCTTAGATACGGGGTGGTTGACTGAAGCTTTCTTT | CASSLDTGWLTEAFF
TRBJ1-3 | TRBV21-1 | NA | NA | TGTGCCAGCAGCAAAGACCGACAGGGAAACTCTGGAAACACCATATATTTT | CASSKDRQGNSGNTIYF
TRBJ2-3 | TRBV7-2 | TRBD2 | NA | TGTGCCAGCAGCTTCACACTAGCGGGGGCCCTCGGGAATACGCAGTATTTT | CASSFTLAGALGNTQYF
TRBJ1-1 | TRBV7-8 | TRBD1 | NA | TGTGCCAGCAGCGTAATTACAGGGGCGCCCGAAGCTTTCTTT | CASSVITGAPEAFF
TRBJ1-2 | TRBV7-9 | NA | once | TGTGCCAGCAGCCCAGCGGGCAATATCTATGGCTACACCTTC | CASSPAGNIYGYTF
TRBJ1-3 | TRBV4-3 | NA | few | TGCGCCAGCAGCACGCACAGGTACTCTGGAAACACCATATATTTT | CASSTHRYSGNTIYF
TRBJ2-3 | TRBV18 | NA | NA | TGTGCCAGCTCACCGAATATGGCCCGGGGAGGAGATACGCAGTATTTT | CASSPNMARGGDTQYF
TRBJ1-2 | TRBV12-3/TRBV12-4 | NA | NA | TGTGCCAGCAGTTTTTCACAGAATAATGGCTACACCTTC | CASSFSQNNGYTF
TRBJ2-5 | TRBV19 | NA | NA | TGTGCCAGTAGTCCTAGACTAGACCTAGAGACCCAGTACTTC | CASSPRLDLETQYF
TRBJ2-7 | TRBV28 | TRBD2 | once | TGTGCCAGCACCGAACTAGCGGGGGCTCAGTACGAGCAGTACTTC | CASTELAGAQYEQYF
TRBJ1-6 | TRBV5-1 | NA | NA | TGCGCCAGCAGCTTATCGGGGGGCTATAATTCACCCCTCCACTTT | CASSLSGGYNSPLHF
TRBJ2-7 | TRBV20-1 | NA | once | TGCAGTGCTAGGGGGGGAAGGGAGCAGTACTTC | CSARGGREQYF
TRBJ2-7 | TRBV6-2/TRBV6-3 | TRBD1 | NA | TGTGCCAGCAGTTCCCCCGGACAGGGGAGTTACGAGCAGTACTTC | CASSSPGQGSYEQYF